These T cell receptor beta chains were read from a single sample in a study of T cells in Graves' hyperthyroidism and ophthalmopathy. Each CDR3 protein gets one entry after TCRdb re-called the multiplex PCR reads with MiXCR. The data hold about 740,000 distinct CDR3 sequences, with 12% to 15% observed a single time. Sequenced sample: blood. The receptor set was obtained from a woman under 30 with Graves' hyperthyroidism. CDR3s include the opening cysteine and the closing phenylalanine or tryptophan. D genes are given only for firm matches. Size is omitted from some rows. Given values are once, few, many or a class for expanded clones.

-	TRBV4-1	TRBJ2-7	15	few	CASSPSGGWPYEQYF	TGCGCCAGCAGCCCATCAGGAGGGTGGCCCTACGAGCAGTACTTC
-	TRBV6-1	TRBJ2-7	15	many	CASRSLGGAPYEQYF	TGTGCCAGCAGATCGCTGGGCGGGGCTCCATACGAGCAGTACTTC
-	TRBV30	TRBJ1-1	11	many	CAWRPTVRTFF	TGTGCCTGGAGGCCGACAGTCAGGACTTTCTTT
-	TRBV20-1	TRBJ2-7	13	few	CSATPGRTYEQYF	TGCAGTGCTACCCCCGGCAGAACTTACGAGCAGTACTTC
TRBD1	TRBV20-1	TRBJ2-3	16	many	CSARDRDRMTTDTQYF	TGCAGTGCTAGAGATCGGGACAGGATGACTACAGATACGCAGTATTTT
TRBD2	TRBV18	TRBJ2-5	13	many	CASSPRLAETQYF	TGTGCCAGCTCACCACGACTAGCGGAGACCCAGTACTTC
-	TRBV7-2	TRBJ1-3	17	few	CASSLVGVRASGNTIYF	TGTGCCAGCAGCTTAGTGGGGGTCAGGGCCTCTGGAAACACCATATATTTT
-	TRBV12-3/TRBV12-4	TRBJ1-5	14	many	CASSLWGRDQPQHF	TGTGCCAGCAGTTTATGGGGTAGGGATCAGCCCCAGCATTTT
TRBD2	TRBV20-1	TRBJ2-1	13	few	CSARREGLWEQFF	TGCAGTGCTAGGAGGGAGGGACTTTGGGAGCAGTTCTTC
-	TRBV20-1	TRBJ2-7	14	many	CSARDNWNSYEQYF	TGCAGTGCTAGAGATAACTGGAACTCCTACGAGCAGTACTTC
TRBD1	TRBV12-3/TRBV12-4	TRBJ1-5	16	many	CASSLWAGGGGQPQHF	TGTGCCAGCAGTTTATGGGCAGGGGGAGGAGGTCAGCCCCAGCATTTT
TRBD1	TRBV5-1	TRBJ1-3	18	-	CASSFSERQGYSGNTIYF	TGCGCCAGCAGCTTCTCTGAGCGACAGGGGTACTCTGGAAACACCATATATTTT
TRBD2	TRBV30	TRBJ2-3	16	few	CAWSPRLAGRTDTQYF	TGTGCCTGGAGTCCTAGACTAGCGGGGCGCACAGATACGCAGTATTTT
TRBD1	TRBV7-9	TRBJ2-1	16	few	CASSQGQGRGNDEQFF	TGTGCCAGCAGCCAGGGACAGGGAAGGGGTAACGATGAGCAGTTCTTC
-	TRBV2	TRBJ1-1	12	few	CASKNPNTEAFF	TGTGCCAGCAAGAACCCGAACACTGAAGCTTTCTTT
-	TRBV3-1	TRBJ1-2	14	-	CASSLRDRGYGYTF	TGTGCCAGCAGCCTCAGGGACCGAGGGTATGGCTACACCTTC
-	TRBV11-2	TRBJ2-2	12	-	CVSSFRPGELFF	TGTGTCAGCAGCTTTCGACCCGGGGAGCTGTTTTTT